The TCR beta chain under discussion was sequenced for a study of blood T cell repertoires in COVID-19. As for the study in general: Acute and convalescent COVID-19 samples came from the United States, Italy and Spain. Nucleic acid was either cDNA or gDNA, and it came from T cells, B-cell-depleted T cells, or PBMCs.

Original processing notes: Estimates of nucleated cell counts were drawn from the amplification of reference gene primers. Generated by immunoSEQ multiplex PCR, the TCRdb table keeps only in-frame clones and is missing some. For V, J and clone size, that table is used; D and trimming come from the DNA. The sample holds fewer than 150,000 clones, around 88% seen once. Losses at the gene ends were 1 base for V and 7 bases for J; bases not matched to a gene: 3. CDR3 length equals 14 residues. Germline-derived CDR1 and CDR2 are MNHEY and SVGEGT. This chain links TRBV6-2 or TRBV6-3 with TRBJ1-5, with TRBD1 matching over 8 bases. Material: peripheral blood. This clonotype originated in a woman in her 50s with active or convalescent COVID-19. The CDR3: CASSYYDRGQPQHF. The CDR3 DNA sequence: TGTGCCAGCAGTTACTATGACAGGGGCCAGCCCCAGCATTTT.